This T cell receptor (beta chain) was captured in a study of OX40 agonist ivuxolimab in advanced cancers. Profiled with immunoSEQ multiplex PCR; TCRdb holds only in-frame clones, not every one. This table has approximately 33,000 clones, 90% appearing once. Trimming removed 3 bases at V and 0 bases at J, with 13 bases between. The CDR3 extends over 16 amino acids. The germline V gene has CDR1 SGDLS and CDR2 YYNGEE. This clonotype was sampled from an adult with an advanced solid tumor such as melanoma, head and neck, liver or kidney cancer. The chain combines TRBV9 with TRBJ1-3, with D perhaps matching TRBD1 (6 bases). This sample comprised CD4+ or CD8+ T cells sorted from blood, obtained in a trial of the OX40 agonist ivuxolimab. The CDR3 region is CASSGPQGNSGNTIYF. The CDR3 DNA is TGTGCCAGCAGCGGCCCACAGGGAAACTCTGGAAACACCATATATTTT.